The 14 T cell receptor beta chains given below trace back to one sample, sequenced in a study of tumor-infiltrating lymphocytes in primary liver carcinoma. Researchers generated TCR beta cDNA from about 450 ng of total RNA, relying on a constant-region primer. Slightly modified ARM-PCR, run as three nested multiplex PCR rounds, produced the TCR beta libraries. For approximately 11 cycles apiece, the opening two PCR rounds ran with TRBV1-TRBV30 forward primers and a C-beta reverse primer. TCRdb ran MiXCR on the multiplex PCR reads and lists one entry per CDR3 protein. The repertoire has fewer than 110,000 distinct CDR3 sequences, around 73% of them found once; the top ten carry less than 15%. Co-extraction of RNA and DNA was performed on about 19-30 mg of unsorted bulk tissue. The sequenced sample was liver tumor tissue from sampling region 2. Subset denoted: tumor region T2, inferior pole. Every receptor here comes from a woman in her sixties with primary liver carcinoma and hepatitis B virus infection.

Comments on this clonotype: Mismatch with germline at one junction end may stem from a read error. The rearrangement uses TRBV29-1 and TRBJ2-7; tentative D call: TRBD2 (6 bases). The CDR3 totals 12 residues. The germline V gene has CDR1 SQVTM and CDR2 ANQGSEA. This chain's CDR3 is CSVPNPGVVQYF. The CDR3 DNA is TGTAGCGTGCCGAACCCGGGAGTGGTGCAGTACTTC.

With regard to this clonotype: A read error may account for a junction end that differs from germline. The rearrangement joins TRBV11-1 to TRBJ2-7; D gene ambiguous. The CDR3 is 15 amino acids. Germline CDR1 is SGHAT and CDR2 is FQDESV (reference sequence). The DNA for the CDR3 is TGTGCAAGCAGCCCTCGGAGAGCAGTACTACGCGAGCAGTACTTC. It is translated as CASSPRRAVLREQYF.

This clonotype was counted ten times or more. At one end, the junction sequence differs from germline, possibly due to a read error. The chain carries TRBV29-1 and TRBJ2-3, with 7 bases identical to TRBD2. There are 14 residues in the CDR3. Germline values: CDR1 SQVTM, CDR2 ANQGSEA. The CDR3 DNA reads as TGCGGCGTGATGTTACAGGCGGGAGCAGATACGCAGTATTTT. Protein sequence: CGVMLQAGADTQYF.

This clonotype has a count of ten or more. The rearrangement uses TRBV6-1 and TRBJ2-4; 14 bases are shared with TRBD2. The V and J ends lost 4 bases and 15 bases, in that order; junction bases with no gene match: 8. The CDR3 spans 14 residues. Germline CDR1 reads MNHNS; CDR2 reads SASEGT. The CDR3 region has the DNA TGTGCCAGCAGTGCAGGGGGGACTAGCGGGAGTGGGTACTTC. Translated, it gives CASSAGGTSGSGYF.

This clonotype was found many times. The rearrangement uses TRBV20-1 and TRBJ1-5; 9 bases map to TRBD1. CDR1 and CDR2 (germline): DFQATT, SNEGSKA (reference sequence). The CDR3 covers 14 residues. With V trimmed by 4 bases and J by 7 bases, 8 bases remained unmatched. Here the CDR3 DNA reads TGCAGTGCTATCCTGGGACAGGGAGACCAGCCCCAGCATTTT. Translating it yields CSAILGQGDQPQHF.

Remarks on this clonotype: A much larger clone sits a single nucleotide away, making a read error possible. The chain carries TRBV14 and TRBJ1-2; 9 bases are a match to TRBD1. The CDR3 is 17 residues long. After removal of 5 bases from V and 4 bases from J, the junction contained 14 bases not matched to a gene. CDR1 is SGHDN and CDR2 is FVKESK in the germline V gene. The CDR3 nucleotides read TGTGCCAGCAGCTCACGGACAGGGGAGACAATCGGCTATGGCTACACCTTC. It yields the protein CASSSRTGETIGYGYTF.

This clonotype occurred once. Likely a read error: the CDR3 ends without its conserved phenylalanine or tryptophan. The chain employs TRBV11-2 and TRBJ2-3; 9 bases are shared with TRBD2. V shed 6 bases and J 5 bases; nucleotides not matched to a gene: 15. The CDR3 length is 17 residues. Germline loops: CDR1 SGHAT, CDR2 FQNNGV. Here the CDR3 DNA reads TGTGCCAGCAGTTATATGGCGGGGGGGAGAGGCAGAGATACGCAGTATTTA. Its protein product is CASSYMAGGRGRDTQYL.

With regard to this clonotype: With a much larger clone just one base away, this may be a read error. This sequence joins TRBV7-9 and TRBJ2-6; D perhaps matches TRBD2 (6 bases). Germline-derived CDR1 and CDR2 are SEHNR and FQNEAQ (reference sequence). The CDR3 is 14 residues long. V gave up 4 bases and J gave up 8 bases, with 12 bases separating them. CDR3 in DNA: TGTGCCAGCAGCTCAGCTGGCGGGACCAACGTCCTGACTTTC. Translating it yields CASSSAGGTNVLTF.

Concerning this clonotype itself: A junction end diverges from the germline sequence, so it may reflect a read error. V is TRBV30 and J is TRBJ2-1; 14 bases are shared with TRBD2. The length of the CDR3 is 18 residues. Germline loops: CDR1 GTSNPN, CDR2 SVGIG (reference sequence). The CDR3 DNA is TGTGTCTGGAGGGGGACTAGCGGGAGAGGGGAGGATTACAATGAGCAGTTCTTC. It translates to CVWRGTSGRGEDYNEQFF.

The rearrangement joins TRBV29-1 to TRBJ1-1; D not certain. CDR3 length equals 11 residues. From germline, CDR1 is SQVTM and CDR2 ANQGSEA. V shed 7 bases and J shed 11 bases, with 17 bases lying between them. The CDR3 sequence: CSASFYIEAFF. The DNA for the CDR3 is TGCAGCGCCTCTTTTTACATTGAGGCTTTCTTT.

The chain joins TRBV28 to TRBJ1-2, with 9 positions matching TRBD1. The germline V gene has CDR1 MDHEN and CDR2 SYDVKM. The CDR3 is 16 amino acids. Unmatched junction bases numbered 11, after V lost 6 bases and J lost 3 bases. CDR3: CASRSLPGTGYYGYTF. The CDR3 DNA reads TGTGCCAGCAGATCACTTCCCGGGACAGGGTACTATGGCTACACCTTC.

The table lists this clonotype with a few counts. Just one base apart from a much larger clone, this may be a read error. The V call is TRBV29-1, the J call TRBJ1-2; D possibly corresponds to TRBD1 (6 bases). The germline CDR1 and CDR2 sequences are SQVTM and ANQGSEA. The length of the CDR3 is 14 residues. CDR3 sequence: CSVDFGGGGYGCTF. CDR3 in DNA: TGCAGCGTTGATTTTGGCGGGGGCGGATATGGCTGCACCTTC. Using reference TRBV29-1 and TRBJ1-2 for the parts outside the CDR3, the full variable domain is SAVISQKPSRDICQRGTSLTIQCQVDSQVTMMFWYRQQPGQSLTLIATANQGSEATYESGFVIDKFPISRPNLTFSTLTVSNMSPEDSSIYLCSVDFGGGGYGCTFGSGTRLTVV.

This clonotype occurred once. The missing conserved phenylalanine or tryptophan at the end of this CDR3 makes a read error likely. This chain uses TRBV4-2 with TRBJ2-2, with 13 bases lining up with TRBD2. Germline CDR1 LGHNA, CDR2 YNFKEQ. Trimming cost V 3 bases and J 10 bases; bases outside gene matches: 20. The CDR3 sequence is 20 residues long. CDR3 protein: CASSQEAARLAGGRAVELFI. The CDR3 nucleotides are TGTGCCAGCAGCCAGGAGGCCGCGAGACTAGCGGGAGGAAGGGCCGTGGAGCTGTTTATT.

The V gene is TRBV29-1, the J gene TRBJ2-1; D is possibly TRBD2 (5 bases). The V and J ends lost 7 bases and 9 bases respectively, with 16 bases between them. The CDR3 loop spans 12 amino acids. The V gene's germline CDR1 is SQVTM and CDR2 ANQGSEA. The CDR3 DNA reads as TGCAGCGATAGGACTGGCGGCATTGAGCAGTTCTTC. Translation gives CSDRTGGIEQFF.